One and the same sample provided the 20 T cell receptor beta chains below, sequenced in a study of beta chain features in type 1 diabetes. Findings and caveats of the study: Shorter TCRB CDR3s, moderately but significantly so, were found in Type 1 diabetes patients in all four CD4+ subsets.

Investigators reverse transcribed all isolated RNA, so they sequenced expressed TCRB transcripts. The method was immunoSEQ multiplex PCR; TCRdb's version includes in-frame clones alone and lacks a portion of them. The sample lists a few hundred thousand clones; about 23% were seen once. Antigens of these TCRs are unknown. Sequencing used naive CD4+ T cells from blood. The receptors were sampled from a woman in her twenties or thirties with type 1 diabetes.

This clone was seen a few times. The chain links TRBV7-9 to TRBJ2-3; 11 bases line up with TRBD2. V was pared by 5 bases and J by 6 bases, with 19 bases of the junction left unmatched. CDR1 and CDR2 (germline): SEHNR, FQNEAQ (reference sequence). This CDR3 spans 19 amino acids. The CDR3 nucleotides are TGTGCCAGCAGCCCCTCCGCTAGCGGGAGGCTACGCACGCCGGATACGCAGTATTTT. This sequence encodes CASSPSASGRLRTPDTQYF.

This clone was seen more than once but under ten times. The chain links TRBV5-6 to TRBJ1-5; tentative D call: TRBD1 (5 bases). CDR3 length: 14 residues. Germline V gene data show CDR1 as SGHDT and CDR2 as YYEEEE. Trimming cost V 1 base and J 6 bases, with 11 bases left between them. The CDR3 DNA reads as TGTGCCAGCAGCTTGCGGGGGGATCCTCAGCCCCAGCATTTT. Translating gives CASSLRGDPQPQHF.

The rearrangement links TRBV18 to TRBJ1-1, with D maybe TRBD1 (5 bases). Germline lookup yields CDR1 KGHSH and CDR2 LQKENI. The CDR3 sequence is 16 residues long. The V end was cut by 0 bases, the J end by 5 bases, with 16 bases between. The CDR3 nucleotides are TGTGCCAGCTCACCACCCGGGGTCCCTGGGGGGACTGAAGCTTTCTTT. It encodes CASSPPGVPGGTEAFF.

This clone was observed a handful of times. This sequence joins TRBV11-2 and TRBJ2-1, with D perhaps TRBD1 (6 bases). The germline gives CDR1 SGHAT, CDR2 FQNNGV. V was pared by 5 bases and J by 8 bases, with 16 bases between. CDR3 length: 14 amino acids. The CDR3 DNA sequence: TGTGCCAGCAGCCCTCAGGGGCCAAGCGATGAGCAGTTCTTC. Translation gives CASSPQGPSDEQFF.

The chain couples TRBV10-3 to TRBJ2-5; TRBD2 might be the D (5 bases). The CDR3 has 14 amino acids. Germline CDR1 and CDR2: ENHRY and SYGVKD. Trimming pared 5 bases from V and 2 bases from J, leaving 12 bases between. This chain's CDR3 is CAISPLEEQETQYF. The CDR3 DNA is TGTGCCATCAGTCCTCTGGAGGAACAAGAGACCCAGTACTTC.

V usage is TRBV19 and J usage is TRBJ2-3, with a weak D call TRBD1 (6 bases). Trimming took off 5 bases at V and 6 bases at J, with 15 bases between the two ends. The CDR3 length is 14 residues. Germline lookup yields CDR1 LNHDA and CDR2 SQIVND (reference sequence). CDR3 sequence: CASSQTGISDTQYF. The CDR3 DNA is TGTGCCAGTAGTCAAACAGGGATCTCTGATACGCAGTATTTT.

This clone was counted a single time. The V gene is TRBV15, the J gene TRBJ2-7; D uncertain. The CDR3 is 14 amino acids. With 4 bases removed from V and 3 bases from J, the gap between germline ends came to 13 bases. Germline V gene data show CDR1 as LNHNV and CDR2 as YYDKDF (reference sequence). CDR3 loop: CATSTFVSYYEQYF. The CDR3 bases are TGTGCCACCAGCACCTTTGTTAGTTACTACGAGCAGTACTTC.

The chain employs TRBV7-9 and TRBJ2-5, with 9 bases identical to TRBD2. V gave up 6 bases and J gave up 0 bases; unmatched junction bases: 5. Looked up from germline, CDR1 is SEHNR and CDR2 is FQNEAQ (reference sequence). CDR3 length: 15 residues. Written as DNA, the CDR3 is TGTGCCAGCAGTTTTAGCGGGAGCCACCAAGAGACCCAGTACTTC. Protein product: CASSFSGSHQETQYF.

The chain employs TRBV10-3 and TRBJ2-3, with TRBD2 matching 8 bases. This CDR3 spans 14 amino acids. Germline values: CDR1 ENHRY, CDR2 SYGVKD. J gave up 4 bases and V 8 bases, and 8 bases lay outside the gene matches. The CDR3 is CAIAEREISDTQYF. The CDR3 coding sequence is TGTGCCATCGCCGAGCGGGAGATCTCAGATACGCAGTATTTT.

This clone has just a few counts. V is TRBV5-1 and J is TRBJ2-1; D perhaps matches TRBD1 (6 bases). V lost 2 bases, J lost 6 bases, and 9 bases lay in between. The CDR3 extends over 13 amino acids. Germline CDR1 and CDR2: SGHRS and YFSETQ. Written as DNA, the CDR3 is TGCGCCAGCAGCTTTACCAGGGGCAATGAGCAGTTCTTC. Amino acids: CASSFTRGNEQFF. The full variable domain, rest sourced from reference TRBV5-1 and TRBJ2-1, is KAGVTQTPRYLIKTRGQQVTLSCSPISGHRSVSWYQQTPGQGLQFLFEYFSETQRNKGNFPGRFSGRQFSNSRSEMNVSTLELGDSALYLCASSFTRGNEQFFGPGTRLTVL.

The chain couples TRBV10-3 to TRBJ2-7, with 8 bases fitting TRBD1. Germline V lookup: CDR1 ENHRY, CDR2 SYGVKD. The CDR3 contains 12 residues. The trim removed 7 bases at V and 6 bases at J, leaving 5 bases unmatched. CDR3 coding DNA: TGTGCCATCACGACAGGACAGGGCGAGCAGTACTTC. Its protein product is CAITTGQGEQYF.

The CDR3 here is CASSQGAGPRQPQHF. In DNA, the CDR3 is TGCGCCAGCAGCCAAGGGGCTGGTCCAAGGCAGCCCCAGCATTTT. This chain connects TRBV4-1 to TRBJ1-5, with D unresolved. The CDR3 runs to 15 residues. The germline V gene encodes CDR1 MGHRA and CDR2 YSYEKL. V was pared by 1 base and J by 7 bases, with 14 bases between.

This clone was picked up a small number of times. This chain connects TRBV30 to TRBJ2-7, with D unresolved. With 4 bases removed from V and 0 bases from J, the gap between germline ends came to 10 bases. Germline CDR1 reads GTSNPN; CDR2 reads SVGIG (reference sequence). This CDR3 spans 13 amino acids. Here the CDR3 reads CAWTRPSSYEQYF. CDR3 coding DNA: TGTGCCTGGACCCGGCCTAGCTCCTACGAGCAGTACTTC.

The rearrangement joins TRBV29-1 to TRBJ2-7, with D possibly matching TRBD1 (5 bases). From germline, CDR1 is SQVTM and CDR2 ANQGSEA. The V gene lost 7 bases and the J gene lost 6 bases, with 22 bases spanning the gap. This CDR3 has 14 residues. Here the CDR3 DNA reads TGCAGCGCGGACACAGGTATAGTTTCTGGCGAGCAGTACTTC. It specifies CSADTGIVSGEQYF.

V is TRBV27 and J is TRBJ2-3, with 14 positions matching TRBD2. The CDR3 totals 13 residues. The trim removed 6 bases at V and 10 bases at J, leaving 3 bases unmatched. Germline CDR1 is MNHEY and CDR2 is SMNVEV (reference sequence). Here the CDR3 reads CASRTSGRAPQYF. CDR3 in DNA: TGTGCCAGCAGGACTAGCGGGAGGGCCCCGCAGTATTTT.

This sequence joins TRBV9 and TRBJ2-6; 10 nucleotides agree with TRBD1. This CDR3 comprises 18 residues. V lost 4 bases to trimming and J lost 4 bases; unmatched junction nucleotides: 11. Germline CDR1 is SGDLS and CDR2 is YYNGEE. CDR3 nucleotide sequence: TGTGCCAGCAGCCCTCGACAGGGGGCGCTTAAAGGGGCCAACGTCCTGACTTTC. Amino acids: CASSPRQGALKGANVLTF.

This clone was counted between two and nine times. The CDR3: CASSEALWQGKNEQFF. CDR3 nucleotides: TGTGCCAGCAGTGAAGCGCTGTGGCAGGGTAAGAATGAGCAGTTCTTC. This rearrangement joins TRBV6-1 to TRBJ2-1, with a weak D call TRBD1 (5 bases). The germline gives CDR1 MNHNS, CDR2 SASEGT. V lost 0 bases to trimming and J lost 7 bases, with 16 bases between them. This CDR3 has 16 amino acids.

This chain links TRBV5-1 with TRBJ2-5, with D unclear. CDR1 SGHRS and CDR2 YFSETQ come from the germline V gene. The V and J ends lost 2 bases and 1 base respectively, with 6 bases between them. The CDR3 sequence is 13 residues long. The CDR3 sequence: CASSFSSQETQYF. CDR3 bases: TGCGCCAGCAGCTTTTCGAGCCAAGAGACCCAGTACTTC.

There are a few counts of this clone. The chain recombines TRBV4-1 with TRBJ2-1; 12 bases are shared with TRBD2. The germline gives CDR1 MGHRA, CDR2 YSYEKL. V gave up 4 bases and J gave up 8 bases; unmatched junction bases: 12. This CDR3 has 17 amino acids. The CDR3 DNA follows: TGCGCCAGCAGCCTCCGAGGACTAGCGGGACCGGGGGATGAGCAGTTCTTC. Translated, it gives CASSLRGLAGPGDEQFF.

The sample holds a few counts of this clone. The J gene is TRBJ2-7, the V gene TRBV20-1, with D perhaps matching TRBD1 (6 bases). This CDR3 is 11 amino acids long. Between the trimmed V and J ends, which lost 6 bases and 2 bases, there was a span of 8 bases. CDR1 is DFQATT and CDR2 is SNEGSKA in the germline V gene (reference sequence). The CDR3 spells CSAGATYEQYF. The CDR3 DNA follows: TGCAGTGCGGGGGCTACCTACGAGCAGTACTTC.